This T cell receptor beta chain originates from a study of shared clonotypes between healthy human individuals. Background on the study: Each donor's CD4 naive and CD4 memory cells filled three plates apiece, CD8 naive two, and CD8 memory one. Points from the study as a whole: Relative to memory subsets, naive subsets generally showed larger estimated richness.

Trimming stripped 0 bases from V and 2 bases from J, with 11 bases between. Germline values: CDR1 SGDLS, CDR2 YYNGEE. The CDR3 runs to 16 residues. Clones were read by immunoSEQ multiplex PCR, and TCRdb kept only the in-frame ones, dropping some. The top ten hold under 0.15% of the sample, which has just over 2,000,000 clones, 85% to 95% seen once. On this clone: What it binds is unknown.

The study separated CD4+ cells into CD45RA+ naive and CD45RA-negative memory subsets. The chain links TRBV9 to TRBJ2-2; no clear D. This TCR was sampled from a man between 18 and 29 years old in good health. The sequenced sample was naive CD4+ T cells sorted from blood. Indicated subset: CD45RA+ positively selected. The CDR3 DNA follows: TGTGCCAGCAGCGTAGCATCGACCATTAACACCGGGGAGCTGTTTTTT. Residues: CASSVASTINTGELFF.